The clone carrying this T cell receptor beta chain has more than one count but fewer than ten. The target antigen is unknown. The data derive from a study of blood T cells in healthy people across ages. Broader study findings: Older age coincided with a roughly linear decline in TCR beta diversity per million T cells. The authors considered diversity estimates from one million T cells to be underestimates.

The germline V and J ends were trimmed by 6 bases and 2 bases, with 6 bases remaining between them. The CDR3 is made up of 12 amino acids. Germline CDR1 reads ENHRY; CDR2 reads SYGVKD. A second PCR, run for about 6 to 11 cycles, used a sample-barcoded 5' primer plus a J-beta primer mix. TCRdb re-analysed the 5' RACE reads in MiXCR, keeping a single row per CDR3 protein. The table includes about 780,000 distinct CDR3 sequences, 60% to 80% detected once. The specimen was blood. V gene TRBV10-3 combines with J gene TRBJ2-3; no clear D. The source of this sequence is a man aged 30 to 45 in good health. The CDR3 DNA sequence: TGTGCCATCAGCTCGGACACAGATACGCAGTATTTT. Amino acids: CAISSDTDTQYF.